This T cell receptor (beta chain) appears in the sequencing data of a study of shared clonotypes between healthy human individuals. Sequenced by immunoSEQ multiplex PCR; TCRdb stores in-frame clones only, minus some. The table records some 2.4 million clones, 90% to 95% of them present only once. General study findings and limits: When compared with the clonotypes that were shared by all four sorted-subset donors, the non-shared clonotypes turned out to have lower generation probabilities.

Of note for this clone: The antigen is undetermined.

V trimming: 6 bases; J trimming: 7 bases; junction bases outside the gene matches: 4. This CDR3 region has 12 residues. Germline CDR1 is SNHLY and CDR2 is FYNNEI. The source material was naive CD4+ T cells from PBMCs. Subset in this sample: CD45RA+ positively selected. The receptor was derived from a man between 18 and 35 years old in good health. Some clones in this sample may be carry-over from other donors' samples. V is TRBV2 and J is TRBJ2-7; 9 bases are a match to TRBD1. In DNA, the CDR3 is TGTGCCAGCAGGGGACAGGGTAGGGAGCAGTACTTC. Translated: CASRGQGREQYF.